This paragraph covers one TCR beta chain sequence. Its antigen is unknown. No per-base quality is available; no much larger clone lies one base away. According to the study, the label for this sample's time point signals: patch test 1, 2 weeks after DPC sensitization. The meaning of the sample's treatment or condition label: therapeutic diphenylcyclopropenone sensitization with weekly scalp DPC. At every patch-test visit, the blood draw took place before the patch test was put on. Patients were considered eligible if aged 18 to 70, diagnosed with alopecia and deemed suitable for DPC therapy, and patients were excluded if pregnant. Unfractionated whole blood was collected in Tempus Blood RNA tubes, and total RNA was extracted from that blood. Relative to germline, V is 3 bases shorter and J is 2 bases shorter, with 11 bases between their ends. The CDR3 spans 14 residues, from the cysteine through the phenylalanine. Only the CDR3 portion is preserved as DNA: 42 bases, with reading frame beginning at the first base.

This specimen comes from a study of human T cells and chemical hapten exposure (TCRdb year 2021). With regard to the full study: For sensitization, 2% DPC in acetone was applied to a 2 cm by 2 cm area of upper inner arm skin. Throughout the roughly 25-week study period, patients were also given weekly therapeutic DPC doses on the scalp. Patch testing was done on the upper back using Finn chambers containing 0.01% DPC, and results were scored after 6 days according to International Contact Dermatitis Research Group standards. Alopecia areata with under or over 50% scalp involvement, alopecia totalis and alopecia universalis were represented in the patient cohort, which was mostly female. Libraries were pooled for sequencing, and variation in per-sample TCR yields was attributed mainly to small differences in library volumes within the pool. The study tracked peripheral blood TCR repertoire changes in vivo during primary and secondary sensitization to the hapten diphenylcyclopropenone (DPC) in alopecia patients. Patient blood was sampled pre-sensitization (week 0) and at 2, 6 and about 24 weeks after DPC sensitization. For TCR sequencing, blood came from twenty-nine alopecia patients at anywhere from one to four time points (pre-sensitization, 2, 6 and 24 weeks). Study-level results and caveats: Patch test score correlated positively with the number of PT1 expanded TCRs, reaching significance at thresholds 8, 16 and 32 but not at 4. DPC sensitization did not change how many TCRs were above 1 in 1000 frequency, and no evidence was found of alterations in global repertoire structure. Because every patient had alopecia, a presumed autoimmune disease, the patients' immune response might differ from that of healthy individuals. Repeated subsampling changed both the strength of the expansion versus patch-test correlation and the threshold at which that correlation became significant. Compared with pre-sensitization or healthy control sets, expanded TCRs formed significantly more large CDR3 similarity clusters, which is consistent with antigen-driven responses.

Libraries were prepared through RACE. The instrument given in TCRdb is NextSeq 500. During library preparation, unique molecular identifiers were attached to individual cDNA molecules so that TCRs could be counted quantitatively and reproducibly. For every blood RNA sample, sequencing covered both the TCR alpha and TCR beta chains. Per the authors' processing: The median number of TCRs per sample was approximately 98,000, ranging from about 20,000 to 750,000. The Decombinator software suite was used to annotate V, J and CDR3 in the TCR reads. For PS versus PT1 abundance plots, all samples were subsampled to the same number of TCRs (28,000). TCRs were defined as expanded if absent before sensitization and observed at least eight times at the 2-week time point. TCRdb cleaned the public reads at Q25 with fastp, built clones with MiXCR and kept in-frame beta chains. Rows with one shared CDR3 protein collapse into an entry with the most common genes and DNA. TCRdb's processing, not the study's, gives the V and J calls here. In this sample the table shows approximately 350,000 distinct CDR3 sequences, approximately 6.3% of which occur a single time. Clones ranked in the top ten supply 7.5% to 8.5% of the sample.

In this chain, TRBV12-3 or TRBV12-4 is recombined with TRBJ2-7, with the D gene not clear enough to name. Sequenced material: whole blood, taken in connection with sensitization to the hapten diphenylcyclopropenone (DPC). This sequence originates from a woman between 18 and 29 years old with alopecia areata. Some clones in this sample may be carry-over from other donors' samples. The nucleotide sequence reads TGTGCCAGCAGTTTGGAATTCCCAGCCTACGAGCAGTACTTC. Its protein is CASSLEFPAYEQYF.